This TCR beta chain is from a study of cytomegalovirus exposure and HLA in healthy donors. After removal of 2 bases from V and 4 bases from J, the junction contained 12 bases not matched to a gene. CDR1 SGHNT and CDR2 YYREEE come from the germline V gene (reference sequence). This CDR3 contains 17 residues. This table comes from immunoSEQ multiplex PCR, and its TCRdb copy is limited to in-frame clones, with some not included. The data show about 120,000 clones, approximately 94% seen once. The TCR was taken from a man between 18 and 35 years old in good health and CMV-seronegative. The rearrangement links TRBV5-4 to TRBJ2-7, with TRBD2 matching over 10 bases. Input material: PBMCs. CDR3 amino acids: CASSFAPGAGGVYEQYF. In nucleotides, the CDR3 is TGTGCCAGCAGCTTTGCTCCGGGAGCGGGAGGGGTATACGAGCAGTACTTC.